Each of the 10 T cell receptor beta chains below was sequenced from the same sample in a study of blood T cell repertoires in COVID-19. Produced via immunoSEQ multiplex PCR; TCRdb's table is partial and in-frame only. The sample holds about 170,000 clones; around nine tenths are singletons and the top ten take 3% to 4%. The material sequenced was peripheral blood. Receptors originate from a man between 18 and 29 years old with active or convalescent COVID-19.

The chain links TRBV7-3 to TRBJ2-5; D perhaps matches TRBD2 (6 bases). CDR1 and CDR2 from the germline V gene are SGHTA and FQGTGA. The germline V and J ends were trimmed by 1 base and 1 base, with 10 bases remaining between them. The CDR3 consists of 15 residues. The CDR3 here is CASSLSGAIQETQYF. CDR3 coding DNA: TGTGCCAGCAGCTTAAGCGGGGCAATCCAAGAGACCCAGTACTTC.

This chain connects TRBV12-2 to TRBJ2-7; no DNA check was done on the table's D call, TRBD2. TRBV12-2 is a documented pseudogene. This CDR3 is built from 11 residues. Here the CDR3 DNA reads TGTGCAAGTCGGGCCTCGGGCGAGCAGTACTTC. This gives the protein CASRASGEQYF.

DNA of the CDR3: TGTGCCAGCAGCGGGGACATCCGGGGAGTGAACACTGAAGCTTTCTTT. Its translation is CASSGDIRGVNTEAFF. The chain joins TRBV7-8 to TRBJ1-1; D is perhaps TRBD1 (6 bases). V lost 5 bases and J lost 0, with 16 bases in between. The CDR3 loop spans 16 amino acids. From germline, CDR1 is SGHVS and CDR2 FQNEAQ.

The CDR3 sequence is CASSRGGREYTDTQYF. The CDR3 DNA sequence: TGTGCCAGCAGCCGTGGAGGAAGGGAGTACACAGATACGCAGTATTTT. The rearrangement joins TRBV7-6 to TRBJ2-3; weak D call: TRBD2 (5 bases). In germline, CDR1 is SGHVS, CDR2 FNYEAQ. Trimming removed 5 bases at V and 2 bases at J, with 17 bases between. CDR3 length: 16 amino acids.

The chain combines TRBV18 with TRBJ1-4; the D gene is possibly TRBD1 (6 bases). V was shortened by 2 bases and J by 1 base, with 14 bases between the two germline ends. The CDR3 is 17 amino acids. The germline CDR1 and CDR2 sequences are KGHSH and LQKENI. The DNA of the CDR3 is TGTGCCAGCTCACCAATCTTACAGGGTGGAACTAATGAAAAACTGTTTTTT. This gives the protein CASSPILQGGTNEKLFF.

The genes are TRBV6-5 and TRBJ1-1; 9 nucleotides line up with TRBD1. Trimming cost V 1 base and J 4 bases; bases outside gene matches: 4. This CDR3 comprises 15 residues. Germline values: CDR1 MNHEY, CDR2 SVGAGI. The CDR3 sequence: CASSYLGQGLTEAFF. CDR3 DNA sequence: TGTGCCAGCAGTTACTTGGGACAGGGCCTCACTGAAGCTTTCTTT.

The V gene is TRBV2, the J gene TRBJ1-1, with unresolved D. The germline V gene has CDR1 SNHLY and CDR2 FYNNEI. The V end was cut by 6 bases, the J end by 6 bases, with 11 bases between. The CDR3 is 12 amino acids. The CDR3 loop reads CASRPITAEAFF. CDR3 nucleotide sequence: TGTGCCAGCAGACCGATAACGGCTGAAGCTTTCTTT.

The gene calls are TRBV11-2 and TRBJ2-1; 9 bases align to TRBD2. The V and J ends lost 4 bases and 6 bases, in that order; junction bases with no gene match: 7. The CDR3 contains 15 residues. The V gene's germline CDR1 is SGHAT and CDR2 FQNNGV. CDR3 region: CASSWLAGSPNEQFF. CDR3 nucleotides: TGTGCCAGCAGCTGGCTAGCGGGGAGTCCCAATGAGCAGTTCTTC. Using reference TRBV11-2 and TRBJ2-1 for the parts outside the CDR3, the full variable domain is EAGVAQSPRYKIIEKRQSVAFWCNPISGHATLYWYQQILGQGPKLLIQFQNNGVVDDSQLPKDRFSAERLKGVDSTLKIQPAKLEDSAVYLCASSWLAGSPNEQFFGPGTRLTVL.

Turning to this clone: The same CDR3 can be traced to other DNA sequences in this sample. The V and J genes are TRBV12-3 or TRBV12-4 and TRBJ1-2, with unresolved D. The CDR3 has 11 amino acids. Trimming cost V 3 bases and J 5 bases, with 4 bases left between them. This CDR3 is CASSFGYGYTF. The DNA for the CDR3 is TGTGCCAGCAGTTTCGGGTATGGCTACACCTTC.

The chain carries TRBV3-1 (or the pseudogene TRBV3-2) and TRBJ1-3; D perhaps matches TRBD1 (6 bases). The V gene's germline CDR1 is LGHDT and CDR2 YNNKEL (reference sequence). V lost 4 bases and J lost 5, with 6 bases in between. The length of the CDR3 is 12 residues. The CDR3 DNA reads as TGTGCCAGCAGCCGGGACAGAAACACCATATATTTT. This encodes CASSRDRNTIYF.